The 20 T cell receptor beta chains below were found in one sample sequenced in a study of radiotherapy plus CTLA-4 blockade in lung cancer. Generated by immunoSEQ multiplex PCR, the TCRdb table keeps only in-frame clones and is missing some. Here the sample spans about 38,000 clones, about 86% being singletons. Sample: peripheral blood, taken from a patient treated with radiotherapy plus ipilimumab. These receptors were taken from a human donor with non-small cell lung cancer whose response to radiotherapy plus ipilimumab could not be evaluated.

The chain recombines TRBV9 with TRBJ2-6, with D perhaps TRBD2 (6 bases). The V and J ends lost 4 bases and 9 bases respectively, with 17 bases between them. CDR3 length equals 15 residues. Germline-derived CDR1 and CDR2 are SGDLS and YYNGEE. The CDR3 loop reads CASSPRLAGNNVLTF. DNA of the CDR3: TGTGCCAGCAGCCCACGCCTGGCGGGGAACAACGTCCTGACTTTC.

The chain combines TRBV7-2 with TRBJ2-3, with TRBD2 matching 9 bases. Looked up from germline, CDR1 is SGHTA and CDR2 is FQGNSA. The CDR3 loop spans 16 amino acids. V lost 2 bases to trimming and J lost 2 bases; unmatched junction nucleotides: 5. The CDR3, as DNA: TGTGCCAGCAGCTTATTCCTAGCGGGATACACAGATACGCAGTATTTT. It yields the protein CASSLFLAGYTDTQYF. The full variable domain, with the rest looked up from reference TRBV7-2 and TRBJ2-3, is GAGVSQSPSNKVTEKGKDVELRCDPISGHTALYWYRQSLGQGLEFLIYFQGNSAPDKSGLPSDRFSAERTGGSVSTLTIQRTQQEDSAVYLCASSLFLAGYTDTQYFGPGTRLTVL.

This chain joins TRBV19 and TRBJ2-3; a weak D match, TRBD2 (5 bases). Deletions cut 7 bases from V and 4 bases from J, with 15 bases between. The CDR3 sequence is 14 residues long. Germline CDR1 and CDR2: LNHDA and SQIVND (reference sequence). The CDR3 protein is CASIRRHGADTQYF. CDR3 bases: TGTGCCAGTATACGGCGGCACGGGGCAGATACGCAGTATTTT.

The rearrangement uses TRBV7-9 and TRBJ1-5, with 7 nucleotides matching TRBD1. The CDR3 totals 15 residues. Germline CDR1 SEHNR, CDR2 FQNEAQ (reference sequence). V shed 5 bases, J shed 3 bases, and the junction held 7 bases outside the gene matches. CDR3 sequence (DNA): TGTGCCAGCAGCGTAGGGGGCGCGTTCAATCAGCCCCAGCATTTT. It translates to CASSVGGAFNQPQHF.

The rearrangement links TRBV27 to TRBJ2-7; 7 nucleotides match TRBD1. The CDR3 consists of 14 residues. Germline CDR1 and CDR2: MNHEY and SMNVEV (reference sequence). V trimming: 6 bases; J trimming: 0 bases; junction bases outside the gene matches: 5. The CDR3 protein is CASSPRQGSYEQYF. The CDR3 DNA is TGTGCCAGCAGCCCCAGACAGGGCTCCTACGAGCAGTACTTC.

The V call is TRBV23-1, the J call TRBJ2-1, with TRBD2 matching 8 bases. TRBV23-1 is given ORF status, its function remaining uncertain. Losses at the gene ends were 8 bases for V and 0 bases for J; bases not matched to a gene: 9. The CDR3 is 16 amino acids. The CDR3 DNA is TGCGCCAGCCGGGGGGGACCAAGTGTCTCCTACAATGAGCAGTTCTTC. Protein: CASRGGPSVSYNEQFF.

This chain uses TRBV28 with TRBJ2-5; 14 bases line up with TRBD2. Germline CDR1 MDHEN, CDR2 SYDVKM. Trimming cost V 4 bases and J 9 bases; bases outside gene matches: 13. The CDR3 sequence is 17 residues long. CDR3 in DNA: TGTGCCAGCAGTTCGGGACGGGGGACTAGCGGGGGCCTCGCCCAGTACTTC. Translated, it gives CASSSGRGTSGGLAQYF.

The chain employs TRBV11-3 and TRBJ2-1; 9 bases are a match to TRBD1. There are 15 residues in the CDR3. The ends lost 5 bases at V and 6 bases at J; junction bases unmatched: 8. Germline CDR1 reads SGHNT; CDR2 reads YENEEA. This CDR3 reads CASSGGTGPSNEQFF. The CDR3 region has the DNA TGTGCCAGCAGCGGAGGGACAGGGCCATCCAATGAGCAGTTCTTC.

The V and J genes are TRBV5-1 and TRBJ1-1; 9 nucleotides align to TRBD1. The CDR3 contains 11 residues. Germline CDR1 and CDR2: SGHRS and YFSETQ. The V gene end was trimmed by 3 bases and the J gene end by 10 bases; junction bases not matched to a gene: 1. The CDR3 DNA follows: TGCGCCAGCAGCTCGACAGGGGGAGCTTTCTTT. Amino acid sequence: CASSSTGGAFF.

The CDR3 is CASSPPSLAGNEQFF. The CDR3 region has the DNA TGTGCCAGCTCACCACCCAGTCTAGCGGGCAATGAGCAGTTCTTC. This chain links TRBV18 with TRBJ2-1; TRBD2 matches at 8 bases. V was clipped by 0 bases and J by 6 bases; unmatched bases: 4. Germline V gives CDR1 KGHSH, CDR2 LQKENI. There are 15 residues in the CDR3. Looking up the rest from reference TRBV18 and TRBJ2-1 gives the full variable domain: NAGVMQNPRHLVRRRGQEARLRCSPMKGHSHVYWYRQLPEEGLKFMVYLQKENIIDESGMPKERFSAEFPKEGPSILRIQQVVRGDSAAYFCASSPPSLAGNEQFFGPGTRLTVL.

The chain uses TRBV6-1 and TRBJ1-5; D not certain. CDR1 and CDR2 (germline): MNHNS, SASEGT. This CDR3 is built from 13 residues. V was trimmed by 4 bases and J by 5 bases, leaving 9 bases between them. The CDR3 loop is CASSGGVHQPQHF. The CDR3 DNA reads as TGTGCCAGCAGTGGCGGAGTCCATCAGCCCCAGCATTTT.

V gene TRBV18 combines with J gene TRBJ1-2; weak D call: TRBD1 (6 bases). The ends were cut back, 6 bases at V and 2 bases at J, with 13 bases in the middle. Per germline, CDR1 KGHSH and CDR2 LQKENI. The CDR3 has 14 amino acids. The DNA for the CDR3 is TGTGCCAGCTCGCCGGACAGCAAGAACTATGGCTACACCTTC. Residues: CASSPDSKNYGYTF.

Comment on this clone: One end of the junction is discordant with germline, which a read error may explain. This rearrangement joins TRBV27 to TRBJ2-2, with 10 bases lining up with TRBD1. The CDR3 has 15 residues. Germline CDR1 is MNHEY and CDR2 is SMNVEV (reference sequence). The CDR3 loop is CASSLGQGNTGELLF. CDR3 sequence (DNA): TGTGCCAGCAGTTTGGGACAGGGGAACACCGGGGAGCTGCTTTTT.

The rearrangement joins TRBV7-6 to TRBJ2-7; 7 bases align to TRBD1. V shed 4 bases, J shed 6 bases, and the junction held 6 bases outside the gene matches. Looked up from germline, CDR1 is SGHVS and CDR2 is FNYEAQ. The CDR3 has 13 amino acids. The chain's CDR3 is CASSYRQGLEQYF. In DNA, the CDR3 is TGTGCCAGCAGCTACCGACAGGGTCTCGAGCAGTACTTC.

This chain uses TRBV28 with TRBJ2-3; 11 bases agree with TRBD2. The CDR3 is 18 amino acids. Germline V gene lookup returns CDR1 MDHEN and CDR2 SYDVKM. The junction had 12 bases not matched to a gene; V was cut back by 7 bases and J by 0 bases. Written as DNA, the CDR3 is TGTGCCAGCACAGGACTAGCGGGTTCCATTTCTAGCACAGATACGCAGTATTTT. Amino acids: CASTGLAGSISSTDTQYF.

The genes are TRBV5-4 and TRBJ2-7, with D hard to call. The CDR3 consists of 14 residues. In germline, CDR1 is SGHNT, CDR2 YYREEE (reference sequence). Deletions cut 3 bases from V and 2 bases from J, with 12 bases between. The CDR3 protein is CASSSIALPYEQYF. Here the CDR3 DNA reads TGTGCCAGCAGCTCTATAGCCCTCCCCTACGAGCAGTACTTC.

The DNA for the CDR3 is TGTGCCATCAGTCGGGACAGCTATACGCAGTATTTT. It translates to CAISRDSYTQYF. V usage is TRBV10-3 and J usage is TRBJ2-3; 7 nucleotides align to TRBD1. The CDR3 totals 12 residues. Per germline, CDR1 ENHRY and CDR2 SYGVKD. The trim removed 5 bases at V and 7 bases at J, leaving 3 bases unmatched.

This clone was seen just once. The rearrangement links TRBV19 to TRBJ2-7, with D uncertain. The length of the CDR3 is 14 residues. Germline V gene sequence: CDR1 LNHDA, CDR2 SQIVND (reference sequence). Trimming took off 4 bases at V and 2 bases at J, with 12 bases between the two ends. The chain's CDR3 is CASSTPGRTYEQYF. CDR3 nucleotide sequence: TGTGCCAGTAGTACCCCCGGCAGGACCTACGAGCAGTACTTC.

V and J are TRBV28 and TRBJ2-1, with 7 bases that match TRBD1. V was pared by 6 bases and J by 10 bases, with 6 bases of the junction left unmatched. The CDR3 is 12 amino acids. Germline lookup yields CDR1 MDHEN and CDR2 SYDVKM. The CDR3 nucleotides read TGTGCCAGCAGCCCAACAGGGGTCGAGCAGTTCTTC. As protein: CASSPTGVEQFF.

CDR3: CASSTGLEIYEQYF. The DNA of the CDR3 is TGTGCCAGCAGCACCGGACTAGAAATCTACGAGCAGTACTTC. The rearrangement links TRBV5-4 to TRBJ2-7, with TRBD2 matching 7 bases. The junction had 7 bases not matched to a gene; V was cut back by 4 bases and J by 3 bases. CDR1 and CDR2 from the germline V gene are SGHNT and YYREEE (reference sequence). The CDR3 runs 14 residues.